The 17 T cell receptor beta chains below were found in one sample sequenced in a study of cytomegalovirus exposure and HLA in healthy donors. With 60 Vbeta and 13 Jbeta primers, the PCR was carried out. Clones were sequenced by immunoSEQ multiplex PCR, and TCRdb holds only the in-frame ones, with some missing. The top ten clones hold around 1.5% of a sample with some 160,000 clones, around 74% of them seen once. The sequenced material came from PBMCs. These receptors all come from a woman aged 30 to 39 in good health and CMV-seronegative.

This clone was detected only a few times. The V and J genes are TRBV5-1 and TRBJ1-1, with D uncertain. The CDR3 sequence is 15 residues long. Trimming shortened V by 0 bases and J by 0 bases, and 9 bases separated the two germline ends. CDR1 is SGHRS, CDR2 YFSETQ, per germline. CDR3 sequence: CASSLGRMLNTEAFF. CDR3 DNA sequence: TGCGCCAGCAGCTTGGGGCGGATGTTGAACACTGAAGCTTTCTTT.

The rearrangement links TRBV19 to TRBJ2-6; 10 nucleotides line up with TRBD1. With 3 bases clipped from V and 4 bases from J, the junction kept 6 bases outside the gene matches. There are 17 residues in the CDR3. Germline CDR1 LNHDA, CDR2 SQIVND (reference sequence). CDR3 DNA sequence: TGTGCCAGTAGTATCGGGACAGGGGTATTGGGGGCCAACGTCCTGACTTTC. It is translated as CASSIGTGVLGANVLTF.

This sequence joins TRBV7-6 and TRBJ1-4; no clear D. V was shortened by 5 bases and J by 9 bases, with 10 bases between the two germline ends. Germline values: CDR1 SGHVS, CDR2 FNYEAQ. The CDR3 is 12 amino acids. CDR3 residues: CASSPSGQKLFF. CDR3 in DNA: TGTGCCAGCAGCCCAAGCGGGCAAAAACTGTTTTTT.

This chain connects TRBV28 to TRBJ1-1; 9 nucleotides agree with TRBD1. The V gene's germline CDR1 is MDHEN and CDR2 SYDVKM. The CDR3 is 13 residues long. The trim removed 8 bases at V and 5 bases at J, leaving 6 bases unmatched. CDR3 in amino acids: CASRQGGRTEAFF. DNA of the CDR3: TGTGCCAGCCGACAGGGGGGTCGGACTGAAGCTTTCTTT.

The chain recombines TRBV7-9 with TRBJ1-1, with a tentative D call TRBD1 (6 bases). Trimming shortened V by 5 bases and J by 3 bases, and 16 bases separated the two germline ends. CDR3 length: 15 residues. From germline, CDR1 is SEHNR and CDR2 FQNEAQ (reference sequence). CDR3 sequence: CASSGPQGIDTEAFF. The CDR3 region has the DNA TGTGCCAGCAGCGGCCCCCAGGGGATCGACACTGAAGCTTTCTTT.

This clone was seen a single time. The chain joins TRBV20-1 to TRBJ2-7, with D maybe TRBD2 (5 bases). The V end was cut by 3 bases, the J end by 6 bases, with 6 bases between. CDR3 length: 10 residues. Germline V CDR1 and CDR2: DFQATT, SNEGSKA (reference sequence). CDR3 amino acids: CSASLAEQYF. The CDR3 nucleotides are TGCAGTGCTAGCCTAGCCGAGCAGTACTTC.

CDR3 loop: CASSSTGGGNTEAFF. CDR3 nucleotides: TGTGCCAGCAGCTCCACAGGGGGGGGGAACACTGAAGCTTTCTTT. The genes are TRBV7-3 and TRBJ1-1; 8 nucleotides agree with TRBD1. This CDR3 contains 15 residues. Germline loops: CDR1 SGHTA, CDR2 FQGTGA. V shed 4 bases, J shed 1 base, and the junction held 5 bases outside the gene matches.

The chain combines TRBV7-9 with TRBJ1-5, with a tentative D call TRBD1 (5 bases). Germline values: CDR1 SEHNR, CDR2 FQNEAQ (reference sequence). Trimming stripped 5 bases from V and 4 bases from J, with 12 bases between. The CDR3 length is 14 residues. The CDR3 region is CASSPTPGNQPQHF. The CDR3 bases are TGTGCCAGCAGCCCGACGCCAGGGAATCAGCCCCAGCATTTT.

The genes are TRBV5-8 and TRBJ1-1; TRBD1 matches at 8 bases. The CDR3 contains 13 residues. Germline trimming cut 4 bases from V and 6 bases from J; bases unmatched to any gene: 5. Germline V lookup: CDR1 SGHTS, CDR2 YDEGEE. In DNA form, the CDR3 reads TGTGCCAGCAGCCCAGGGACAGGCTCTGAAGCTTTCTTT. Amino acid sequence: CASSPGTGSEAFF.

Only one count was recorded for this clone. The gene calls are TRBV7-8 and TRBJ2-1; D is possibly TRBD2 (6 bases). Germline loops: CDR1 SGHVS, CDR2 FQNEAQ. Between the trimmed V and J ends, which lost 1 base and 5 bases, there was a span of 9 bases. The CDR3 extends over 14 amino acids. The CDR3 protein is CASSLVRGNNEQFF. In nucleotides, the CDR3 is TGTGCCAGCAGCTTAGTTCGGGGGAACAATGAGCAGTTCTTC.

The V gene is TRBV5-6, the J gene TRBJ2-3, with D perhaps TRBD2 (5 bases). Germline loops: CDR1 SGHDT, CDR2 YYEEEE. The V gene lost 6 bases and the J gene lost 3 bases, with 17 bases spanning the gap. This CDR3 has 15 residues. CDR3 sequence (DNA): TGTGCCAGCACCCTCGGCCCGGGGTGGACAGATACGCAGTATTTT. This translates into CASTLGPGWTDTQYF.

CDR3 DNA sequence: TGTGCCAGCAGCTTAGGGGGGGGCACAGATACGCAGTATTTT. It specifies CASSLGGGTDTQYF. The V gene is TRBV11-2, the J gene TRBJ2-3, with D perhaps matching TRBD2 (6 bases). Germline CDR1 SGHAT, CDR2 FQNNGV. Trimming took 1 base from V and 1 from J, leaving 6 bases between them. The CDR3 runs 14 residues.

V is TRBV10-3 and J is TRBJ2-3; TRBD2 agrees at 7 bases. Trimming at V came to 0 bases and at J to 2 bases, leaving 8 bases not matched to a gene. Germline V gives CDR1 ENHRY, CDR2 SYGVKD. The CDR3 runs 17 residues. CDR3 in amino acids: CAISESGAGTPTDTQYF. Written as DNA, the CDR3 is TGTGCCATCAGTGAGTCAGGAGCGGGGACCCCCACAGATACGCAGTATTTT.

CDR3 sequence reads: CASSLGLQTYNEQFF. As DNA, the CDR3 is TGCGCCAGCAGCTTGGGACTCCAGACCTACAATGAGCAGTTCTTC. The chain has TRBV5-1 and TRBJ2-1; D unclear. The V gene's germline CDR1 is SGHRS and CDR2 YFSETQ. The V gene lost 0 bases and the J gene lost 2 bases, with 9 bases spanning the gap. This CDR3 comprises 15 residues. Full variable domain (outside the CDR3, taken from reference TRBV5-1 and TRBJ2-1): KAGVTQTPRYLIKTRGQQVTLSCSPISGHRSVSWYQQTPGQGLQFLFEYFSETQRNKGNFPGRFSGRQFSNSRSEMNVSTLELGDSALYLCASSLGLQTYNEQFFGPGTRLTVL.

This rearrangement joins TRBV19 to TRBJ2-3; 13 nucleotides match TRBD2. V gave up 8 bases and J gave up 7 bases; unmatched junction bases: 6. The CDR3 loop spans 14 amino acids. Germline V gives CDR1 LNHDA, CDR2 SQIVND (reference sequence). The CDR3 loop is CASSLAGGPNTQYF. CDR3 nucleotide sequence: TGTGCCAGTTCACTAGCGGGGGGGCCGAATACGCAGTATTTT.

The chain employs TRBV2 and TRBJ1-1, with 8 bases matching TRBD1. Germline CDR1 and CDR2: SNHLY and FYNNEI. Germline trimming cut 6 bases from V and 5 bases from J; bases unmatched to any gene: 5. This CDR3 spans 13 amino acids. As DNA, the CDR3 is TGTGCCAGCAGGCCAGGGGGCGGGACTGAAGCTTTCTTT. It is translated as CASRPGGGTEAFF.

In this sample, this clone turned up a few times. The chain employs TRBV4-1 and TRBJ2-5; D might be TRBD2 (6 bases). V lost 4 bases, J lost 2 bases, and 20 bases lay in between. The CDR3 runs to 17 residues. Germline loops: CDR1 MGHRA, CDR2 YSYEKL. This CDR3 reads CASSRSSAGGLQETQYF. CDR3 sequence (DNA): TGCGCCAGCAGCCGATCTTCTGCTGGGGGGTTACAAGAGACCCAGTACTTC.